What follows are 24 T cell receptor beta chains derived from one specimen sequenced in a study of blood T cells in healthy people across ages. A second PCR, run for roughly 6 to 11 cycles, used a sample-barcoded 5' primer plus a J-beta primer mix. MiXCR, applied by TCRdb to the 5' RACE reads, yields one record per CDR3 protein. The sample lists over 600,000 distinct CDR3 sequences, roughly 43% occurring once. Sequenced: blood. The receptors were sampled from a man older than 75 in good health.

V is TRBV27 and J is TRBJ2-3, with 8 bases aligning to TRBD2. Germline lookup yields CDR1 MNHEY and CDR2 SMNVEV (reference sequence). V was clipped by 5 bases and J by 3 bases; unmatched bases: 10. CDR3 length: 16 amino acids. The CDR3 reads CASSPWGGRSTDTQYF. The DNA for the CDR3 is TGTGCCAGCAGTCCCTGGGGCGGGAGGTCTACAGATACGCAGTATTTT.

The genes are TRBV6-2 or TRBV6-3 and TRBJ1-2; maybe TRBD1 (6 bases). Germline V gene lookup returns CDR1 MNHEY and CDR2 SVGEGT. Trimming shortened V by 6 bases and J by 8 bases, and 16 bases separated the two germline ends. This CDR3 is 13 amino acids long. CDR3 protein: CASSLTGTIGYTF. The CDR3 DNA sequence: TGTGCCAGCAGCCTAACCGGGACAATCGGCTACACCTTC.

With regard to this clonotype: A read error may explain this, as a much larger clone is one base away. The rearrangement uses TRBV29-1 and TRBJ2-3, with unresolved D. The CDR3 is made up of 12 amino acids. Looked up from germline, CDR1 is SQVTM and CDR2 is ANQGSEA. The CDR3 sequence: CGVDQSTDTQYF. DNA for the CDR3: TGCGGCGTTGACCAGAGCACAGATACGCAGTATTTT.

V usage is TRBV7-9 and J usage is TRBJ1-4; the D is unclear. The CDR3 is 12 residues long. With 4 bases removed from V and 8 bases from J, the gap between germline ends came to 8 bases. Germline-derived CDR1 and CDR2 are SEHNR and FQNEAQ (reference sequence). CDR3 nucleotide sequence: TGTGCCAGCAGCTCCGGACGGGAAAAACTGTTTTTT. As protein: CASSSGREKLFF.

The chain recombines TRBV7-8 with TRBJ1-5, with D possibly TRBD1 on 5 matching bases. This CDR3 is 15 amino acids long. Germline-derived CDR1 and CDR2 are SGHVS and FQNEAQ. V was shortened by 0 bases and J by 6 bases, with 12 bases between the two germline ends. CDR3 protein: CASSLAGEVRQPQHF. CDR3 nucleotide sequence: TGTGCCAGCAGCTTAGCGGGGGAGGTCCGTCAGCCCCAGCATTTT.

This clonotype was found many times. The chain carries TRBV7-2 and TRBJ2-5, with D perhaps given as TRBD1 or TRBD2 (5 bases each). The CDR3 consists of 16 residues. Trimming removed 5 bases at V and 5 bases at J, with 21 bases between. CDR1 and CDR2 (germline): SGHTA, FQGNSA. CDR3 sequence: CASSPWDGLLGETQYF. The CDR3 nucleotides read TGTGCCAGCAGCCCCTGGGACGGCTTGTTGGGGGAGACCCAGTACTTC.

This clonotype was seen only a few times. The J gene is TRBJ2-4, the V gene TRBV28; D remains ambiguous. Trimming cost V 3 bases and J 6 bases, with 9 bases left between them. Germline V CDR1 and CDR2: MDHEN, SYDVKM. This CDR3 spans 13 amino acids. The CDR3, as DNA: TGTGCCAGCAGTTTGCCCAGCATAAACATTCAGTACTTC. Its translation: CASSLPSINIQYF.

The rearrangement links TRBV4-1 to TRBJ2-5, with D tentatively TRBD2 (6 bases). CDR3 length equals 16 residues. Germline-derived CDR1 and CDR2 are MGHRA and YSYEKL. V was pared by 3 bases and J by 5 bases, with 19 bases between. CDR3 nucleotide sequence: TGCGCCAGCAGCCAGACTAGTGGATTATGGCAGGAGACCCAGTACTTC. Encoded protein: CASSQTSGLWQETQYF.

This clonotype was detected only a few times. The rearrangement links TRBV6-2 or TRBV6-3 to TRBJ2-5; 11 nucleotides match TRBD1. The CDR3 totals 15 residues. CDR1 MNHEY and CDR2 SVGEGT come from the germline V gene. V was clipped by 4 bases and J by 5 bases; unmatched bases: 6. CDR3 amino acids: CASSSRTGGEETQYF. The CDR3 region has the DNA TGTGCCAGCAGTTCCCGGACAGGGGGCGAGGAGACCCAGTACTTC.

This clonotype came up many times. V and J are TRBV7-2 and TRBJ2-7; D remains unclear. The CDR3 runs to 16 residues. Germline CDR1 reads SGHTA; CDR2 reads FQGNSA. Trimming took 5 bases from V and 0 from J, leaving 17 bases between them. The CDR3 DNA sequence: TGTGCCAGCAGCCACTCCGGTACGGTTATCTCCTACGAGCAGTACTTC. Its protein is CASSHSGTVISYEQYF. Together with reference TRBV7-2 and TRBJ2-7, the CDR3 gives the full variable domain: GAGVSQSPSNKVTEKGKDVELRCDPISGHTALYWYRQSLGQGLEFLIYFQGNSAPDKSGLPSDRFSAERTGGSVSTLTIQRTQQEDSAVYLCASSHSGTVISYEQYFGPGTRLTVT.

Remarks on this clonotype: A much larger clone sits a single nucleotide away, making a read error possible. The CDR3 protein is CASSPQRGYGQGQETQYF. CDR3 coding DNA: TGTGCCAGCAGCCCTCAAAGAGGGTATGGGCAGGGGCAGGAGACCCAGTACTTC. V gene TRBV9 combines with J gene TRBJ2-7; D is perhaps TRBD1 (6 bases). The J call could be wrong; TRBJ2-5 is a better fit for the DNA end. The CDR3 covers 18 residues. CDR1 SGDLS and CDR2 YYNGEE come from the germline V gene.

The chain uses TRBV12-3 or TRBV12-4 and TRBJ1-2; D is uncertain. The V and J ends lost 3 bases and 3 bases respectively, with 8 bases between them. This CDR3 comprises 13 residues. The CDR3 sequence: CASSLSGYYGYTF. The DNA of the CDR3 is TGTGCCAGCAGTTTGTCGGGGTACTATGGCTACACCTTC.

The sample holds a few counts of this clonotype. The V call is TRBV9, the J call TRBJ2-7; no firm D call. The V gene lost 0 bases and the J gene lost 6 bases, with 16 bases spanning the gap. CDR1 is SGDLS, CDR2 YYNGEE, per germline. The CDR3 runs to 15 residues. For the CDR3, the DNA is TGTGCCAGCAGCGTAGCAGGAGCCCTCCTGAGCGAGCAGTACTTC. This sequence encodes CASSVAGALLSEQYF.

This chain links TRBV29-1 with TRBJ1-3, with D uncertain. The CDR3 consists of 12 residues. Germline CDR1 SQVTM, CDR2 ANQGSEA. The V gene lost 4 bases and the J gene lost 0 bases, with 4 bases spanning the gap. For the CDR3, the DNA is TGCAGCGTTGTAAGCTCTGGAAACACCATATATTTT. Residues: CSVVSSGNTIYF.

The CDR3 bases are TGTGCCAGCAGCTTGACAGGGCTGTCCGGGGAGCTGTTTTTT. Translation gives CASSLTGLSGELFF. This chain uses TRBV7-9 with TRBJ2-2; 7 positions match TRBD1. The germline V gene encodes CDR1 SEHNR and CDR2 FQNEAQ (reference sequence). This CDR3 is built from 14 residues. The ends lost 3 bases at V and 6 bases at J; junction bases unmatched: 4.

This chain uses TRBV7-9 with TRBJ1-2; D uncertain. The V end lost 4 bases, the J end lost 2 bases, and 17 bases lay between the germline ends. There are 16 residues in the CDR3. Germline V CDR1 and CDR2: SEHNR, FQNEAQ (reference sequence). The CDR3 nucleotides are TGTGCCAGCAGCTCTATCGATAGCCTGGGGAACTATGGCTACACCTTC. This codes for CASSSIDSLGNYGYTF.

The rearrangement uses TRBV9 and TRBJ1-1; TRBD1 agrees at 11 bases. The CDR3 consists of 16 residues. The ends lost 0 bases at V and 11 bases at J; junction bases unmatched: 12. In germline, CDR1 is SGDLS, CDR2 YYNGEE. The CDR3 loop is CASSVEGGQGGLRAFF. The CDR3 nucleotides read TGTGCCAGCAGCGTAGAGGGGGGACAGGGGGGACTTAGGGCTTTCTTT.

CDR3 DNA sequence: TGCAGTGCTAGGAACGGGAATGAGCAGTTCTTC. Residues: CSARNGNEQFF. The chain uses TRBV20-1 and TRBJ2-1, with D unclear. Per the germline V gene, CDR1 is DFQATT and CDR2 is SNEGSKA (reference sequence). This CDR3 has 11 amino acids. V was trimmed by 3 bases and J by 7 bases, leaving 7 bases between them.

This clonotype has a handful of counts. This chain links TRBV6-2 or TRBV6-3 with TRBJ1-1; the D gene is possibly TRBD1 (6 bases). In germline, CDR1 is MNHEY, CDR2 SVGEGT. CDR3 length: 14 amino acids. V was shortened by 4 bases and J by 5 bases, with 14 bases between the two germline ends. The CDR3 nucleotides read TGTGCCAGCAGTTCTAACAGGGCTTGGACTGAAGCTTTCTTT. It yields the protein CASSSNRAWTEAFF.

The chain has TRBV7-2 and TRBJ1-4; D unclear. The CDR3 extends over 15 amino acids. The ends were cut back, 5 bases at V and 3 bases at J, with 13 bases in the middle. Per germline, CDR1 SGHTA and CDR2 FQGNSA. CDR3 protein: CASSQASIPNEKLFF. The CDR3 DNA follows: TGTGCCAGCAGCCAAGCTAGTATTCCTAATGAAAAACTGTTTTTT.

The J gene is TRBJ2-5, the V gene TRBV28, with TRBD2 matching 7 bases. The end of the DNA is better explained by TRBJ2-7, so the J call may be wrong. This CDR3 contains 15 residues. The germline CDR1 and CDR2 sequences are MDHEN and SYDVKM. This chain's CDR3 is CASSLRYGLVYEQYF. The CDR3 nucleotides read TGTGCCAGCAGTTTACGCTACGGACTAGTTTACGAGCAGTACTTC.

The chain couples TRBV6-2 or TRBV6-3 to TRBJ1-5; 9 bases align to TRBD1. In germline, CDR1 is MNHEY, CDR2 SVGEGT. The CDR3 is made up of 15 amino acids. Germline trimming cut 5 bases from V and 6 bases from J; bases unmatched to any gene: 8. The CDR3 loop reads CASSRGQGVVQPQHF. As DNA, the CDR3 is TGTGCCAGCAGTAGGGGACAGGGCGTCGTTCAGCCCCAGCATTTT.

The chain uses TRBV6-6 and TRBJ2-2, with D maybe TRBD2 (6 bases). From germline, CDR1 is MNHNY and CDR2 SVGAGI (reference sequence). V was cut by 6 bases and J by 4 bases, with 15 bases left in between. The CDR3 spans 15 residues. The DNA of the CDR3 is TGTGCCAGCAGGACCCGGGACTTGATCACCGGGGAGCTGTTTTTT. Its protein is CASRTRDLITGELFF.

This clonotype showed up just a few times. The chain combines TRBV9 with TRBJ2-1; either TRBD1 or TRBD2 may fit D (5 bases each). The germline CDR1 and CDR2 sequences are SGDLS and YYNGEE. Trimming shortened V by 3 bases and J by 0 bases, and 19 bases separated the two germline ends. This CDR3 comprises 18 residues. Here the CDR3 DNA reads TGTGCCAGCAGCGCCTCCGCTTCGGGACCCCTCTCCTACAATGAGCAGTTCTTC. Amino acids: CASSASASGPLSYNEQFF.